One T cell receptor beta chain is described in this entry. The antigen remains undetermined. This sample was included in a study of cytomegalovirus exposure and HLA in healthy donors. Looking at the study overall: A later analysis reported the same platform for the 100 to 150 validation repertoires and the 500 to 750 first-cohort repertoires. Broader study findings: The tendency of first-cohort TCR clusters to co-occur in the 120 validation repertoires was the finding of a later analysis. Reports showed the classifier diagnosing cytomegalovirus status with high specificity and sensitivity. The study labeled under 200 TCR beta chains cytomegalovirus-associated.

J was trimmed by 1 base and V by 4 bases; bases with no gene match: 5. The CDR3 runs to 15 residues. CDR1 is SGHNT, CDR2 YYREEE, per germline (reference sequence). Produced via immunoSEQ multiplex PCR; TCRdb's table is partial and in-frame only. The sample shows roughly 150,000 clones, approximately 86% of them seen only once. This chain uses TRBV5-4 with TRBJ2-3; 8 bases line up with TRBD2. Material for sequencing was PBMCs. The TCR originated in a woman younger than 30 in good health and CMV-seronegative. The CDR3 sequence: CASSPDGGGTDTQYF. In DNA, the CDR3 is TGTGCCAGCAGCCCCGACGGGGGGGGCACAGATACGCAGTATTTT.